The clone carrying this T cell receptor (beta chain) was seen only a few times. The antigen remains unidentified. Germline V gene data show CDR1 as SGDLS and CDR2 as YYNGEE. The CDR3 contains 16 residues. V lost 0 bases, J lost 0 bases, and 9 bases lay in between. As it was prepared, the TCRbeta library received unique molecular identifiers. MiXCR, applied by TCRdb to the PCR reads, yields one record per CDR3 protein. The data show roughly 420,000 distinct CDR3 sequences, about a sixth seen once. This sample is part of a study of T-cell reconstitution after alpha-beta-depleted transplantation in children. General observations from the study: Newly produced T cells mostly provided counts and TCRbeta diversity after one year, as hyperexpanded clones declined.

Source: PBMCs, mostly from graft donor cells, taken 360 days after TCRalphabeta/CD19-depleted stem cell transplant. The rearrangement uses TRBV9 and TRBJ2-2; D possibly corresponds to TRBD2 (5 bases). The sequence was collected from a boy under three years old who had a stem cell transplant for Wiskott-Aldrich syndrome, so the T cells may come from the graft donor. This CDR3 reads CASSVGTSANTGELFF. The CDR3 DNA sequence: TGTGCCAGCAGCGTAGGAACTAGTGCGAACACCGGGGAGCTGTTTTTT.